This T cell receptor beta chain was documented in a study of T cell repertoires in cytomegalovirus infection. The overall study: Both CMV infection and a matching HLA type were indicated by public TCR beta signatures.

With 5 bases removed from V and 8 bases from J, the gap between germline ends came to 28 bases. The germline V gene has CDR1 MNHNS and CDR2 SASEGT. This CDR3 has 17 amino acids. This clonotype showed up many times. Its target is unknown. MiXCR, run by TCRdb on the reads, gives a single entry per CDR3 protein. The sample includes roughly 800,000 distinct CDR3 sequences, almost 30% seen only once; the top ten take approximately 14%. This chain uses TRBV6-1 with TRBJ2-7; D is unclear. This sample comprised cultured CD8+ T cells from PBMCs, obtained from culture after CMV antigen stimulation. The TCR was taken from a human donor in good health (CMV status not recorded). Some clones in this sample may be carry-over from other donors' samples. The CDR3 region is CASSSNPRSLSPEQQYF. As DNA, the CDR3 is TGTGCCAGCAGTTCAAATCCAAGGTCGTTGAGCCCCGAGCAGCAGTACTTC.